These T cell receptor beta chains were read from a single sample in a study of T cells after yellow fever vaccination. Each CDR3 protein gets one entry after TCRdb re-called the 5' RACE reads with MiXCR. The repertoire holds around 590,000 distinct CDR3 sequences, with about 12% as singletons. The input for sequencing was PBMCs, taken on the day of the yellow fever booster vaccination. These receptors were collected from a man in his thirties or forties who received the YFV17D yellow fever vaccine. CDR3s include the opening cysteine and the closing phenylalanine or tryptophan. A D gene is named only where the DNA matches it firmly. Some rows have no size entry. The others give once, few or many, or a class for an expanded clone.

CASSPGQRTYEQYF	TGTGCCAGCAGCCCGGGACAGAGAACCTACGAGCAGTACTTC	many	14	TRBD1	TRBV27	TRBJ2-7
CSASSSGLAGVMETQYF	TGCAGTGCTTCAAGTTCTGGGCTAGCGGGCGTTATGGAGACCCAGTACTTC	-	17	TRBD2	TRBV20-1	TRBJ2-5
CASSHTAATNEKLFF	TGTGCCAGTAGCCATACAGCAGCAACTAATGAAAAACTGTTTTTT	few	15	-	TRBV19	TRBJ1-4
CASSHRTAQETQYF	TGTGCCAGCAGTCACCGGACAGCTCAAGAGACCCAGTACTTC	few	14	-	TRBV6-5	TRBJ2-5
CASSSHGVGASGNTIYF	TGTGCCAGCAGCTCTCATGGCGTGGGGGCGTCTGGAAACACCATATATTTT	few	17	-	TRBV5-4	TRBJ1-3
CSVVSQYGNTIYF	TGCAGCGTTGTAAGTCAGTATGGAAACACCATATATTTT	-	13	-	TRBV29-1	TRBJ1-3
CASSRQSGTDTQYF	TGTGCCAGCAGCAGACAATCCGGTACAGATACGCAGTATTTT	few	14	-	TRBV21-1	TRBJ2-3
CASSYQGAVEQYF	TGTGCCAGCAGTTACCAGGGGGCGGTCGAGCAGTACTTC	few	13	TRBD1	TRBV6-5	TRBJ2-7
CSATETSYEQYF	TGCAGTGCCACCGAGACTAGTTACGAGCAGTACTTC	few	12	-	TRBV20-1	TRBJ2-7
CSVGTGGVETQYF	TGCAGCGTGGGGACAGGGGGGGTGGAGACCCAGTACTTC	-	13	TRBD1	TRBV29-1	TRBJ2-5
CASSRETGLNSPLHF	TGCGCCAGCAGCCGAGAGACAGGGTTGAATTCACCCCTCCACTTT	-	15	TRBD1	TRBV4-3	TRBJ1-6
CASRGAGTDGYTF	TGTGCCAGCAGGGGAGCAGGGACGGACGGCTACACCTTC	-	13	-	TRBV28	TRBJ1-2
CASGPRTGGWINTEAFF	TGTGCCAGCGGCCCTAGGACAGGGGGCTGGATCAACACTGAAGCTTTCTTT	-	17	TRBD1	TRBV4-2	TRBJ1-1
CASSPGGPLREQYF	TGTGCCAGCAGCCCCGGGGGCCCGCTTAGAGAGCAGTACTTC	-	14	-	TRBV7-2	TRBJ2-7
CASSGWGKNTEAFF	TGTGCCAGCAGCGGCTGGGGAAAGAACACTGAAGCTTTCTTT	-	14	-	TRBV7-8	TRBJ1-1
CASSAPGRNYEQYF	TGTGCCAGCAGTGCCCCGGGACGCAACTACGAGCAGTACTTC	few	14	-	TRBV25-1	TRBJ2-7
CASSQEFRGAYEQYF	TGCGCCAGCAGCCAAGAGTTCAGGGGGGCGTACGAGCAGTACTTC	many	15	-	TRBV4-3	TRBJ2-7
CAWSGAGRGEFNYGYTF	TGTGCCTGGAGTGGCGCTGGAAGGGGCGAGTTTAACTATGGCTACACCTTC	few	17	-	TRBV30	TRBJ1-2
CATSGSGTAEVEQFF	TGTGCCACCAGTGGTTCGGGGACCGCCGAAGTTGAGCAGTTCTTC	-	15	-	TRBV24-1	TRBJ2-1
CAWRWRANSPLHF	TGTGCCTGGAGATGGAGGGCTAATTCACCCCTCCACTTT	few	13	-	TRBV30	TRBJ1-6
CASSRDGMEQYF	TGTGCCAGCAGCCGGGACGGAATGGAGCAGTACTTC	many	12	-	TRBV7-2	TRBJ2-7
CASSGQGTGPGNTIYF	TGTGCCAGCAGCGGACAGGGAACGGGGCCTGGAAACACCATATATTTT	few	16	TRBD1	TRBV9	TRBJ1-3
CASSRTVNYEQYF	TGTGCCAGTAGCCGGACTGTAAACTACGAGCAGTACTTC	few	13	-	TRBV19	TRBJ2-7